This TCR beta chain emerged from a study of blood T cell repertoires in COVID-19. Across the whole study: Italy, Spain and the United States were the sources of the convalescent and acute COVID-19 samples.

Profiling relied on immunoSEQ multiplex PCR, and the TCRdb table lists in-frame clones only, not all of them. The repertoire holds just over 250,000 clones, with roughly 88% as singletons. In Seattle, patients joined the study during active infection and were tracked longitudinally. This sequence was found in a woman aged 70 to 79 with COVID-19, enrolled during active disease. The sequenced material came from peripheral blood.

The CDR3 DNA reads TGTGCCACCAGCAGAGATTTGGGACAGAGTAACTATGGCTACACCTTC. Protein: CATSRDLGQSNYGYTF. This rearrangement joins TRBV15 to TRBJ1-2; 7 nucleotides line up with TRBD1. This CDR3 has 16 residues. The V gene end was trimmed by 0 bases and the J gene end by 1 base; junction bases not matched to a gene: 5. Looked up from germline, CDR1 is LNHNV and CDR2 is YYDKDF (reference sequence).